This entry lists 7 T cell receptor beta chains sequenced from one sample in a study of Graves' ophthalmopathy and Graves' hyperthyroidism. RNA transcripts provided the template for amplifying TCR beta CDR3 regions. Scientists carried out first-round RT-PCR using HTBI primers and then a second-round multiplex PCR. MiXCR, applied by TCRdb to the multiplex PCR reads, yields one record per CDR3 protein. This sample has roughly 400,000 distinct CDR3 sequences; about 17% occur once, and the top ten carry about 2.4%. The specimen sequenced was peripheral blood. Receptors originate from an adult woman with stable Graves' hyperthyroidism.

The chain combines TRBV3-1 with TRBJ2-2; 9 bases match TRBD2. With 2 bases clipped from V and 4 bases from J, the junction kept 5 bases outside the gene matches. The CDR3 has 16 residues. Germline V gives CDR1 LGHDT, CDR2 YNNKEL (reference sequence). The CDR3 loop reads CASSQIAGETTGELFF. In nucleotides, the CDR3 is TGTGCCAGCAGCCAAATAGCGGGAGAGACCACCGGGGAGCTGTTTTTT.

This clonotype was recorded at least ten times. The chain employs TRBV11-2 and TRBJ2-7, with D perhaps matching TRBD1 (6 bases). Deletions cut 2 bases from V and 3 bases from J, with 11 bases between. The CDR3 has 14 residues. Per germline, CDR1 SGHAT and CDR2 FQNNGV. CDR3 sequence (DNA): TGTGCCAGCAGCTTATCCCAGGGGAGCTACGAGCAGTACTTC. Its translation is CASSLSQGSYEQYF.

V and J are TRBV6-5 and TRBJ2-7; D possibly corresponds to TRBD2 (6 bases). The germline V gene encodes CDR1 MNHEY and CDR2 SVGAGI. This CDR3 has 15 amino acids. Deletions cut 0 bases from V and 5 bases from J, with 14 bases between. The CDR3 region is CASSYSNGGIHEQYF. CDR3 in DNA: TGTGCCAGCAGTTACTCGAACGGGGGAATCCACGAGCAGTACTTC.

This clonotype has ten or more counts. The rearrangement uses TRBV28 and TRBJ1-2; D is unclear. The ends were cut back, 3 bases at V and 3 bases at J, with 14 bases in the middle. This CDR3 comprises 15 residues. Germline CDR1 reads MDHEN; CDR2 reads SYDVKM. The CDR3 sequence is CASSLPRGIDYGYTF. CDR3 DNA sequence: TGTGCCAGCAGTTTGCCCCGGGGTATCGACTATGGCTACACCTTC.

This clonotype was observed at least ten times. The J gene is TRBJ2-5, the V gene TRBV7-2; D perhaps matches TRBD2 (6 bases). The CDR3 has 16 amino acids. V gave up 3 bases and J gave up 2 bases, with 16 bases separating them. The germline V gene encodes CDR1 SGHTA and CDR2 FQGNSA. The CDR3 protein is CASSFFGEALQETQYF. In DNA form, the CDR3 reads TGTGCCAGCAGCTTCTTCGGGGAGGCATTACAAGAGACCCAGTACTTC.

This clonotype was recorded at least ten times. V gene TRBV30 combines with J gene TRBJ1-1, with D perhaps matching TRBD1 (5 bases). CDR1 is GTSNPN, CDR2 SVGIG, per germline (reference sequence). The CDR3 is 14 amino acids. V lost 0 bases and J 1 base, leaving 9 bases between the germline ends. CDR3 region: CAWSVRQSNTEAFF. The CDR3 DNA sequence: TGTGCCTGGAGTGTGAGACAGTCGAACACTGAAGCTTTCTTT.

This clonotype has ten or more counts. The chain couples TRBV27 to TRBJ2-4; D perhaps matches TRBD2 (7 bases). Germline CDR1 MNHEY, CDR2 SMNVEV (reference sequence). CDR3 length equals 13 residues. The V and J ends lost 5 bases and 7 bases respectively, with 12 bases between them. The CDR3 bases are TGTGCCAGCAGTGTGGAGGGGGGGAACATTCAGTACTTC. It translates to CASSVEGGNIQYF.